What follows describes a single T cell receptor beta chain. These data belong to a study of T cell repertoires in cytomegalovirus infection. Whole-study context: A matching HLA type, together with CMV infection, was signaled by public TCR beta signatures.

Via MiXCR, TCRdb re-called the reads, giving one row per CDR3 protein. The table shows 680,000 or so distinct CDR3 sequences, with 35% occurring only once. V shed 7 bases and J 0 bases; nucleotides not matched to a gene: 5. The germline CDR1 and CDR2 sequences are SQVTM and ANQGSEA. The CDR3 has 13 amino acids. The chain recombines TRBV29-1 with TRBJ1-1; TRBD1 agrees at 7 bases. Sequenced input: PBMCs. The TCR originated in a human donor in good health (CMV status not recorded). Some clones in this sample may be carry-over from other donors' samples. The CDR3 bases are TGCAGCGGACGACAGGGATTGAACACTGAAGCTTTCTTT. This translates into CSGRQGLNTEAFF.